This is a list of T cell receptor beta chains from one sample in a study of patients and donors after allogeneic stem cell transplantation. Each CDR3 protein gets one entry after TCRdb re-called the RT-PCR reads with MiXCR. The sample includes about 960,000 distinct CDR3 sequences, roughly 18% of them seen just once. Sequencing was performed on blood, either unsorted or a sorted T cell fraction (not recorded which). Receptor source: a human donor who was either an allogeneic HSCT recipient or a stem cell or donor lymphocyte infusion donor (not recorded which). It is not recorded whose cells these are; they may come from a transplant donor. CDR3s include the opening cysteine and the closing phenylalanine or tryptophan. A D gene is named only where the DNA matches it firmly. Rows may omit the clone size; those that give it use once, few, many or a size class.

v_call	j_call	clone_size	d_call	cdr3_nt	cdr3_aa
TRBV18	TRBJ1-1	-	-	TGTGCCAGCTCACCACAGGGGTTTTCGAACACTGAAGCTTTCTTT	CASSPQGFSNTEAFF
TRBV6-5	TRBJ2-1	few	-	TGTGCCAGCGGGTGGACCTACAATGAGCAGTTCTTC	CASGWTYNEQFF
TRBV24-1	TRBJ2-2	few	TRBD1	TGTGCCACCAGTGATCGAGGACAGGGATCGAACACCGGGGAGCTGTTTTTT	CATSDRGQGSNTGELFF
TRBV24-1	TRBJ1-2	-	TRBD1	TGTGCCACCAGTGATTCGGGACAGGGCTACACCTTC	CATSDSGQGYTF
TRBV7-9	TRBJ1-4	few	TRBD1	TGTGCCAGCAGCGGGGACAGGCCACCCACGAAACTGTTTTTT	CASSGDRPPTKLFF
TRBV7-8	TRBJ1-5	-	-	TGTGCCAGCAGCTCCAGATGGGCAGGGAGCCAGCCCCAGCATTTT	CASSSRWAGSQPQHF
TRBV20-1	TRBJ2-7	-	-	TGCAGTGCTAGAGCCCCAGCAGAGCAGTACTTC	CSARAPAEQYF
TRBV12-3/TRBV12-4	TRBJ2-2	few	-	TGTGCCAGCAGTGAGAAGGTTCGCACCGGGGAGCTGTTTTTT	CASSEKVRTGELFF
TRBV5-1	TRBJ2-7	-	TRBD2	TGCGCCAGCAGCTTGGGACTATGGACTAGCGACCACGAGCAGTACTTC	CASSLGLWTSDHEQYF
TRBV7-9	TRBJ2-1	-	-	TGTGCCAGCAGGAAAGACAGGTACAATGAGCAGTTCTTC	CASRKDRYNEQFF
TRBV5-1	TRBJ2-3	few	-	TGCGCCAGCAGCCTGGGGGGACTGGCTAGCACAGATACGCAGTATTTT	CASSLGGLASTDTQYF
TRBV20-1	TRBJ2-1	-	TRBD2	TGCAGTGCTAGAGATCCGCGGGAGTTTAATTATTATGAGCAGTTCTTC	CSARDPREFNYYEQFF
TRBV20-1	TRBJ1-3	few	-	TGCAGTGCGGGCGATAAGAGCTCTGGAAACACCATATATTTT	CSAGDKSSGNTIYF
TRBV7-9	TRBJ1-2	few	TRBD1	TGTGCCAGCAGCCCAACAGGGGGCGTGTATGGCTACACCTTC	CASSPTGGVYGYTF
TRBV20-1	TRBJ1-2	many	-	TGCAGTGCTAGGGCACATCAAACAGGACACGGCTACACCTTC	CSARAHQTGHGYTF
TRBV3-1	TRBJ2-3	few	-	TGTGCCAGCAGCCAAGTGGCGGCCACAGATACGCAGTATTTT	CASSQVAATDTQYF
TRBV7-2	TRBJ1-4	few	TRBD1	TGTGCCAGCAGCGGACTGGGACAGACTAATGAAAAACTGTTTTTT	CASSGLGQTNEKLFF
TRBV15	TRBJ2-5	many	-	TGTGCCACCAGCAGCCGGGACGGCCAAGAGACCCAGTACTTC	CATSSRDGQETQYF
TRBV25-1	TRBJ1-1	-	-	TGTGCCAGCAGCGCACTGGTGGTGGACAGTCAATTGGGTACTGAAGCTTTCTTT	CASSALVVDSQLGTEAFF
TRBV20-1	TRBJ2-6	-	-	TGCAGTGCTAGAGTAGGTGGGAGCTCTGGGGCCAACGTCCTGACTTTC	CSARVGGSSGANVLTF
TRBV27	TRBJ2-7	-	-	TGTGCCAGCAGTGCGAACCGGGGGGCTCCTGCCTACGAGCAGTACTTC	CASSANRGAPAYEQYF
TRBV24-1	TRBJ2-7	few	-	TGTGCCACCAGTGATTCTGGGGGACACTCCTACGAGCAGTACTTC	CATSDSGGHSYEQYF
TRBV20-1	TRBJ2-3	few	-	TGCAGTGCTAGAGGGGGGGGGCCTATAGATACGCAGTATTTT	CSARGGGPIDTQYF
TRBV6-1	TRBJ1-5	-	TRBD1	TGTGCCAGCAGTGGGGACAGGGAAAGAGGTCAGCCCCAGCATTTT	CASSGDRERGQPQHF
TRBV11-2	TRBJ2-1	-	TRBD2	TGTGCCAGCTATACCTCAGCTAGCGGGAGGGAGGGTGAGCAGTTCTTC	CASYTSASGREGEQFF
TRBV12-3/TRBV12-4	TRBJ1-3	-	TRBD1	TGTGCCAGCAACTCCGGGACAGCCTCTGGAAACACCATATATTTT	CASNSGTASGNTIYF
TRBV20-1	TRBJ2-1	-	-	TGCAGTGCTTCCCGGAGGTCCTACAATGAGCAGTTCTTC	CSASRRSYNEQFF
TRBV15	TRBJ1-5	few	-	TGTGCCACCAGCAGAGATATGGCACCCTCAATCAGCCCCCAGCATTTT	CATSRDMAPSISPQHF
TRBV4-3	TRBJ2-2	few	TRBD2	TGCGCCAGCAGCCGTGGACTAGCGGGGGGCTCGAACGCCGGGGAGCTGTTTTTT	CASSRGLAGGSNAGELFF
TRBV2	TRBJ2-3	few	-	TGTGCCAGCAGTTTGACACCTAGGTCGGGCACAGATACGCAGTATTTT	CASSLTPRSGTDTQYF
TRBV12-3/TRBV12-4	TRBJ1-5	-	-	TGTGCCAGCAGTTTATATAGCCAGTCCCAGCATTTT	CASSLYSQSQHF
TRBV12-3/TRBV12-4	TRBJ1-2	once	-	TGTGCCAGCAGGCCACGGGACCGGGGCTATGGCTACACCTTC	CASRPRDRGYGYTF
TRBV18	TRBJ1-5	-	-	TGTGCCAGCTCACCCGAGCCTTCGCCCCAGCATTTT	CASSPEPSPQHF
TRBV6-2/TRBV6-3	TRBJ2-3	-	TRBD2	TGTGCCAGCAGTTACACGGGACTAGCGGGGGCCTATAGCACAGATACGCAGTATTTT	CASSYTGLAGAYSTDTQYF
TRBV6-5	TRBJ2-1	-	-	TGTGCCAGCAGTTCCACAAGGGCCCTCCTGGGGACTCAGTTCTTC	CASSSTRALLGTQFF
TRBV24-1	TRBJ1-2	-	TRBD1	TGTGCCACCAGTGGCATAACAGGGGGTGGCTACACCTTC	CATSGITGGGYTF
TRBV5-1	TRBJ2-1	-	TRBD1	TGCGCCAGCAAAACAGCCGGGACAGGGGTAACTGAGCAGTTCTTC	CASKTAGTGVTEQFF
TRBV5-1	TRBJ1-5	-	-	TGCGCCAGCAGCTTGGATATGGGAGATCAGCCCCAGCATTTT	CASSLDMGDQPQHF
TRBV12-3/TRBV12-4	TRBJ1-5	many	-	TGTGCCAGCAGTGCGACAGGAGGGGGACGTCAGCCCCAGCATTTT	CASSATGGGRQPQHF
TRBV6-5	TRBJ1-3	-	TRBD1	TGTGCCAGCAGTTACTCGTCAAGGGGGCTAGCTGGAAACACCATATATTTT	CASSYSSRGLAGNTIYF
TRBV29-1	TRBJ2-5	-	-	TGCAGCGTTGGGGGCGGCGTGCAGAGGTACCAAGAGACCCAGTACTTC	CSVGGGVQRYQETQYF
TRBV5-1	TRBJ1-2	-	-	TGCGCCAGCAGCAAGGAGCGAGTTCGGGGCTACACCTTC	CASSKERVRGYTF